Shown below are 24 T cell receptor beta chains from a single sample sequenced in a study of T cell repertoires in cytomegalovirus infection. TCRdb ran MiXCR on the reads and lists one entry per CDR3 protein. The repertoire holds approximately 500,000 distinct CDR3 sequences, with approximately 16% as singletons. Input material: CD8+ T cells from PBMCs. The receptors come from a human donor in good health (CMV status not recorded). Some clones in this sample may be carry-over from other donors' samples.

As to this clonotype: One base away lies a much larger clone, so this may be a sequencing read error. The rearrangement links TRBV6-1 to TRBJ1-2, with D maybe TRBD1 (5 bases). This CDR3 region has 16 residues. Per the germline V gene, CDR1 is MNHNS and CDR2 is SASEGT. Trimming left V 3 bases short and J 5 bases short, with 19 bases between. CDR3 protein: CASSESQRARGYGYTF. Written as DNA, the CDR3 is TGTGCCAGCAGTGAGAGTCAGCGGGCGCGGGGGTATGGCTACACCTTC.

The sample holds many counts of this clonotype. The chain has TRBV11-2 and TRBJ1-2, with D uncertain. With 10 bases removed from V and 6 bases from J, the gap between germline ends came to 6 bases. Germline loops: CDR1 SGHAT, CDR2 FQNNGV. This CDR3 spans 9 amino acids. CDR3 amino acids: CATSNGYTF. CDR3 nucleotides: TGTGCCACCAGTAATGGCTACACCTTC.

There are many counts of this clonotype. The V and J genes are TRBV7-7 and TRBJ2-2, with TRBD1 matching over 10 bases. J was trimmed by 7 bases and V by 1 base; bases with no gene match: 3. Per the germline V gene, CDR1 is SSHAT and CDR2 is FNYEAQ (reference sequence). There are 15 residues in the CDR3. CDR3 sequence (DNA): TGTGCCAGCAGCTTAGAGGACAGGGGGGTCGGGGAGCTGTTTTTT. Translation: CASSLEDRGVGELFF.

The chain combines TRBV7-3 with TRBJ2-7, with 9 bases that match TRBD1. The germline CDR1 and CDR2 sequences are SGHTA and FQGTGA. V shed 5 bases and J 6 bases; nucleotides not matched to a gene: 8. The CDR3 totals 14 residues. The CDR3 loop is CASSPGQGPGEQYF. In nucleotides, the CDR3 is TGTGCCAGCAGCCCGGGACAGGGTCCTGGCGAGCAGTACTTC.

The chain employs TRBV6-1 and TRBJ2-1, with D hard to call. Trimming left V 2 bases short and J 0 bases short, with 14 bases between. The CDR3 has 17 residues. CDR1 is MNHNS and CDR2 is SASEGT in the germline V gene. This CDR3 is CASSENSPTDSYNEQFF. The CDR3 bases are TGTGCCAGCAGTGAAAATAGCCCTACAGACTCCTACAATGAGCAGTTCTTC.

This clonotype appeared many times. The chain uses TRBV7-9 and TRBJ1-2, with D perhaps TRBD1 (5 bases). The CDR3 has 13 residues. Between the trimmed V and J ends, which lost 5 bases and 3 bases, there was a span of 10 bases. The V gene's germline CDR1 is SEHNR and CDR2 FQNEAQ (reference sequence). As DNA, the CDR3 is TGTGCCAGCAGCCCCAGGGATCACTATGGCTACACCTTC. Translation gives CASSPRDHYGYTF.

This clonotype was detected many times. V gene TRBV7-9 combines with J gene TRBJ2-2; a weak D match, TRBD1 (6 bases). CDR3 length: 17 residues. Trimming shortened V by 7 bases and J by 0 bases, and 18 bases separated the two germline ends. Germline CDR1 SEHNR, CDR2 FQNEAQ (reference sequence). The CDR3 coding sequence is TGTGCCAGCACCCCAGGGGCAGGGATACCGAACACCGGGGAGCTGTTTTTT. Translated: CASTPGAGIPNTGELFF.

This rearrangement joins TRBV18 to TRBJ2-7; TRBD1 matches at 9 bases. CDR3 length: 16 residues. The V gene end was trimmed by 5 bases and the J gene end by 5 bases; junction bases not matched to a gene: 13. In germline, CDR1 is KGHSH, CDR2 LQKENI. DNA for the CDR3: TGTGCCAGCTCATCTGTTAAAGGGGACAGGGACCACGAGCAGTACTTC. Its translation is CASSSVKGDRDHEQYF.

A note on this clonotype: A much larger clone lies a single base off, so this may be a read error. The chain joins TRBV11-2 to TRBJ2-7, with D perhaps given as TRBD1 or TRBD2 (5 bases each). Germline V gene sequence: CDR1 SGHAT, CDR2 FQNNGV. The V and J ends lost 6 bases and 7 bases respectively, with 31 bases between them. The CDR3 covers 18 residues. CDR3 amino acids: CASRPRPGPDSAPGEQYF. As DNA, the CDR3 is TGTGCCAGCAGACCAAGACCGGGACCGGACTCGGCCCCGGGGGAGCAGTACTTC.

With respect to this clonotype: It may be a read error: a sequence one base away is much more abundant. The chain links TRBV11-3 to TRBJ1-1; D may be TRBD1 (5 bases). The ends were cut back, 3 bases at V and 1 base at J, with 12 bases in the middle. The germline gives CDR1 SGHNT, CDR2 YENEEA. The CDR3 contains 15 residues. CDR3 DNA: TGTGCCAGCAGCTTCAACAGGAAACAGAACACTGAAGCTTTCTTT. Protein product: CASSFNRKQNTEAFF.

This clonotype showed up many times. The J gene is TRBJ1-5, the V gene TRBV25-1, with 10 bases aligning to TRBD1. With V trimmed by 7 bases and J by 4 bases, 16 bases remained unmatched. Germline V CDR1 and CDR2: MGHDK, SYGVNS. CDR3 length: 18 amino acids. CDR3: CASIPPPGQGPPNQPQHF. CDR3 bases: TGTGCCAGCATCCCTCCGCCGGGACAGGGGCCCCCGAATCAGCCCCAGCATTTT.

This clonotype showed up just a few times. DNA for the CDR3: TGTGCCAGCAGTTCGGGACTAGCGGGAGGCGATTGGAATGAGCAGTTCTTC. As protein: CASSSGLAGGDWNEQFF. The chain carries TRBV28 and TRBJ2-1; 15 positions match TRBD2. Germline V gives CDR1 MDHEN, CDR2 SYDVKM. V trimming: 4 bases; J trimming: 7 bases; junction bases outside the gene matches: 8. This CDR3 comprises 17 residues.

This chain uses TRBV11-2 with TRBJ2-2; the D gene is possibly TRBD2 (6 bases). Deletions cut 1 base from V and 6 bases from J, with 15 bases between. This CDR3 has 16 residues. Germline V gene lookup returns CDR1 SGHAT and CDR2 FQNNGV. CDR3 protein: CASSLVSSAHPGELFF. As DNA, the CDR3 is TGTGCCAGCAGCTTAGTATCTAGCGCCCACCCCGGGGAGCTGTTTTTT. Full variable domain (missing parts from reference TRBV11-2 and TRBJ2-2): EAGVAQSPRYKIIEKRQSVAFWCNPISGHATLYWYQQILGQGPKLLIQFQNNGVVDDSQLPKDRFSAERLKGVDSTLKIQPAKLEDSAVYLCASSLVSSAHPGELFFGEGSRLTVL.

This clonotype came up a few times. The chain is built from TRBV6-6 and TRBJ1-1; 12 bases map to TRBD1. CDR1 MNHNY and CDR2 SVGAGI come from the germline V gene (reference sequence). V trimming: 6 bases; J trimming: 6 bases; junction bases outside the gene matches: 8. The CDR3 sequence is 15 residues long. The chain's CDR3 is CASSPSGQGASEAFF. CDR3 sequence (DNA): TGTGCCAGCAGCCCTTCGGGACAGGGGGCGTCTGAAGCTTTCTTT.

In its sample, this clonotype was seen many times. This chain joins TRBV7-9 and TRBJ2-2; either TRBD1 or TRBD2 may fit D (5 bases each). This CDR3 has 14 residues. The germline CDR1 and CDR2 sequences are SEHNR and FQNEAQ (reference sequence). With 2 bases removed from V and 4 bases from J, the gap between germline ends came to 8 bases. The CDR3 sequence is CASSLRGPTGELFF. DNA of the CDR3: TGTGCCAGCAGCTTACGGGGACCCACCGGGGAGCTGTTTTTT.

This clonotype was counted at least ten times. The chain uses TRBV12-3 or TRBV12-4 and TRBJ1-2; D is perhaps TRBD1 (6 bases). This CDR3 has 14 amino acids. Trimming shortened V by 1 base and J by 8 bases, and 14 bases separated the two germline ends. The chain's CDR3 is CASSLGPSGVGYTF. The CDR3 nucleotides are TGTGCCAGCAGTTTAGGTCCCTCAGGGGTCGGCTACACCTTC.

The chain joins TRBV5-6 to TRBJ2-1; D is perhaps TRBD2 (6 bases). This CDR3 has 14 residues. Germline lookup yields CDR1 SGHDT and CDR2 YYEEEE. The CDR3, as DNA: TGTGGAACGGGGGAGGCCATGACGGGACATGAGCAGTTCTTC. It is translated as CGTGEAMTGHEQFF.

This clonotype was seen at least ten times. The junction departs from the called germline gene at one end, perhaps through a read error. The gene calls are TRBV7-7 and TRBJ2-3; D is perhaps TRBD2 (6 bases). This CDR3 region has 16 residues. Germline lookup yields CDR1 SSHAT and CDR2 FNYEAQ (reference sequence). In DNA form, the CDR3 reads TGTGCTAGCAGCCCCAGAGGGTTAGCGGGCACAGATACGCAGTATTTT. Translated: CASSPRGLAGTDTQYF.

This clonotype was detected a few times. This chain uses TRBV25-1 with TRBJ2-7; TRBD1 matches at 9 bases. There are 13 residues in the CDR3. Germline assignment: CDR1 MGHDK and CDR2 SYGVNS. The J segment lost 6 bases and the V segment lost 4 bases, leaving 4 bases of the junction unmatched. DNA of the CDR3: TGTGCCAGCAGTGGCGACAGGGGGGCCGAGCAGTACTTC. Amino acids: CASSGDRGAEQYF.

This clonotype came up many times. The rearrangement uses TRBV7-6 and TRBJ2-3; 11 nucleotides agree with TRBD2. This CDR3 contains 17 residues. J lost 1 base, V lost 4 bases, and 7 bases had no gene match. Germline V lookup: CDR1 SGHVS, CDR2 FNYEAQ. The CDR3 reads CASSSRRTSGRTDTQYF. DNA for the CDR3: TGTGCCAGCAGCTCCCGTAGGACTAGCGGGCGCACAGATACGCAGTATTTT.

There are many counts of this clonotype. This chain links TRBV7-2 with TRBJ2-7; no clear D gene. The germline V and J ends were trimmed by 4 bases and 0 bases, with 10 bases remaining between them. The length of the CDR3 is 14 residues. The germline gives CDR1 SGHTA, CDR2 FQGNSA. The CDR3 DNA sequence: TGTGCCAGCAGCTCGGGCCCCAGCTCCTACGAGCAGTACTTC. This encodes CASSSGPSSYEQYF. The variable domain in full, with the rest retrieved from reference TRBV7-2 and TRBJ2-7, is GAGVSQSPSNKVTEKGKDVELRCDPISGHTALYWYRQSLGQGLEFLIYFQGNSAPDKSGLPSDRFSAERTGGSVSTLTIQRTQQEDSAVYLCASSSGPSSYEQYFGPGTRLTVT.

The chain couples TRBV4-1 to TRBJ1-1; unclear D gene. The CDR3 covers 15 residues. Germline V gene sequence: CDR1 MGHRA, CDR2 YSYEKL. The V and J ends lost 1 base and 0 bases respectively, with 9 bases between them. CDR3 nucleotide sequence: TGCGCCAGCAGCCAAGTGAAGCCCATGAACACTGAAGCTTTCTTT. The encoded protein is CASSQVKPMNTEAFF.

This clonotype was counted between two and nine times. The chain has TRBV6-7 and TRBJ2-1; weak D call: TRBD1 (6 bases). TRBV6-7 belongs to the ORF category, with a function that is uncertain. Trimming shortened V by 2 bases and J by 3 bases, and 17 bases separated the two germline ends. The CDR3 is 17 residues long. CDR3 sequence: CASSYIYRESSYNEQFF. The DNA for the CDR3 is TGTGCCAGCAGTTACATCTACAGGGAGTCCAGCTACAATGAGCAGTTCTTC.

This clonotype has more than one count but fewer than ten. The chain links TRBV9 to TRBJ2-3; D gene uncertain. The germline V gene encodes CDR1 SGDLS and CDR2 YYNGEE. The CDR3 extends over 14 amino acids. The V end lost 0 bases, the J end lost 2 bases, and 7 bases lay between the germline ends. CDR3 sequence: CASSVAKVTDTQYF. CDR3 sequence (DNA): TGTGCCAGCAGCGTAGCAAAGGTCACAGATACGCAGTATTTT.